Below, one TCR beta chain is given with its context. This sample is part of a study of control samples from healthy donors and cancer patients. The repertoire was sequenced with immunoSEQ multiplex PCR; TCRdb's copy has only in-frame clones and lacks some. The table lists 53,000 or so clones, about nine tenths of them singletons. The CDR3 is made up of 16 amino acids. V was cut by 5 bases and J by 0 bases, with 17 bases left in between. Germline values: CDR1 SGHTA, CDR2 FQGNSA. The chain has TRBV7-2 and TRBJ2-7, with D tentatively TRBD1 or TRBD2 (7 bases each). The sequencing input was PBMCs. This receptor was taken from a man between 60 and 75 years old with head and neck cancer. CDR3 nucleotide sequence: TGTGCCAGCAGCCATTCGGGCAGGGGGGGCTCCTACGAGCAGTACTTC. Translating it yields CASSHSGRGGSYEQYF.